One sample yielded the 13 T cell receptor beta chains listed below, sequenced in a study of blood T cells in healthy people across ages. The authors ran a second PCR of about 6 to 12 cycles using a sample-barcoded 5' primer and a J-beta primer mix. TCRdb analysed the 5' RACE reads with MiXCR anew, one entry per CDR3 protein. Of 850,000 or so distinct CDR3 sequences in the sample, 29% were seen once. The sequenced sample consisted of blood. The receptors come from an elderly woman in good health.

The chain has TRBV12-3 or TRBV12-4 and TRBJ1-1; 10 bases fit TRBD1. The CDR3 extends over 13 amino acids. V lost 7 bases, J lost 5 bases, and 4 bases stayed unmatched. The CDR3 region has the DNA TGTGCCAGCACCTGGGGACAGGGGACTGAAGCTTTCTTT. This encodes CASTWGQGTEAFF.

This chain links TRBV12-3 or TRBV12-4 with TRBJ2-3; D uncertain. Trimming pared 5 bases from V and 2 bases from J, leaving 11 bases between. The CDR3 has 14 amino acids. This CDR3 is CASSPLRHTDTQYF. For the CDR3, the DNA is TGTGCCAGCAGTCCTCTGCGGCACACAGATACGCAGTATTTT.

Concerning this clonotype: This may be a read error, as it is one base from a much larger clone. The chain combines TRBV20-1 with TRBJ2-5; D gene uncertain. Per the germline V gene, CDR1 is DFQATT and CDR2 is SNEGSKA (reference sequence). There are 15 residues in the CDR3. Trimming stripped 0 bases from V and 11 bases from J, with 22 bases between. The CDR3 bases are TGCAGTGCTAGAGATGGAGCCAGGACCCGAGGTATGCAGTACTTC. Translating gives CSARDGARTRGMQYF.

This clonotype was detected only a few times. The rearrangement joins TRBV6-6 to TRBJ1-1; D is unclear. CDR1 MNHNY and CDR2 SVGAGI come from the germline V gene (reference sequence). The CDR3 covers 11 residues. V lost 6 bases and J 7 bases, leaving 9 bases between the germline ends. The CDR3 DNA is TGTGCCAGCAGCCTGAGCTATGAAGCTTTCTTT. Its translation is CASSLSYEAFF.

This sequence joins TRBV19 and TRBJ2-1, with D perhaps assigned TRBD1 or TRBD2 (5 bases each). Germline assignment: CDR1 LNHDA and CDR2 SQIVND (reference sequence). V lost 3 bases to trimming and J lost 6 bases, with 15 bases between them. CDR3 length: 15 amino acids. The CDR3 sequence: CASSIRDDLFNEQFF. CDR3 bases: TGTGCCAGTAGTATTAGGGACGACCTCTTCAATGAGCAGTTCTTC.

The chain uses TRBV20-1 and TRBJ2-1, with a tentative D call TRBD2 (5 bases). The germline CDR1 and CDR2 sequences are DFQATT and SNEGSKA (reference sequence). Trimming cost V 3 bases and J 6 bases, with 18 bases left between them. CDR3 length: 15 amino acids. The CDR3 bases are TGCAGTGCTAGCCGGCCAAGGACTCTCTCCAATGAGCAGTTCTTC. It specifies CSASRPRTLSNEQFF.

This clonotype has ten or more counts. The rearrangement uses TRBV7-2 and TRBJ1-1; D is perhaps TRBD1 (5 bases). Between the trimmed V and J ends, which lost 3 bases and 5 bases, there was a span of 10 bases. In germline, CDR1 is SGHTA, CDR2 FQGNSA. The CDR3 spans 13 residues. CDR3 coding DNA: TGTGCCAGCAGCTTGTGGGGGAGGACTGAAGCTTTCTTT. Translation: CASSLWGRTEAFF.

The J gene is TRBJ2-1, the V gene TRBV7-2; 8 bases agree with TRBD2. Germline V gene data show CDR1 as SGHTA and CDR2 as FQGNSA. The CDR3 is made up of 14 amino acids. Trimming at V came to 3 bases and at J to 9 bases, leaving 7 bases not matched to a gene. In nucleotides, the CDR3 is TGTGCCAGCAGCTTGCATCGGGAGGGCTTTGAGCAGTTCTTC. Its protein product is CASSLHREGFEQFF.

There are a few counts of this clonotype. This chain joins TRBV3-1 and TRBJ2-7; D call uncertain. Germline V gives CDR1 LGHDT, CDR2 YNNKEL (reference sequence). CDR3 length: 13 residues. V lost 1 base and J 3 bases, leaving 7 bases between the germline ends. CDR3 in amino acids: CASSQGVVYEQYF. CDR3 DNA: TGTGCCAGCAGCCAAGGTGTAGTCTACGAGCAGTACTTC.

Details on this clonotype: A read error is possible here, since a much larger clone lies one base away. This chain links TRBV27 with TRBJ2-7; 7 bases map to TRBD1. CDR1 is MNHEY and CDR2 is SMNVEV in the germline V gene (reference sequence). The CDR3 covers 15 residues. Here the CDR3 reads CAGSFIQGVSYEQYF. The CDR3 DNA reads as TGTGCCGGCAGTTTTATCCAGGGGGTTTCCTACGAGCAGTACTTC.

This clonotype has ten or more counts. The CDR3 protein is CSARPWGGGLGTDTQYF. The CDR3 DNA reads TGCAGTGCTAGACCTTGGGGGGGCGGTCTAGGAACAGATACGCAGTATTTT. The chain recombines TRBV20-1 with TRBJ2-3, with D perhaps matching TRBD2 (7 bases). The ends were cut back, 2 bases at V and 3 bases at J, with 21 bases in the middle. This CDR3 has 17 amino acids. Germline CDR1 DFQATT, CDR2 SNEGSKA (reference sequence).

At least ten counts were recorded for this clonotype. This chain connects TRBV7-2 to TRBJ2-1; 7 bases align to TRBD1. J was trimmed by 6 bases and V by 5 bases; bases with no gene match: 1. Germline V gene lookup returns CDR1 SGHTA and CDR2 FQGNSA. The CDR3 spans 12 residues. The CDR3: CASSRTGNEQFF. DNA for the CDR3: TGTGCCAGCAGCCGGACAGGCAATGAGCAGTTCTTC.

The genes are TRBV20-1 and TRBJ2-4; 8 nucleotides align to TRBD1. The CDR3 contains 17 residues. V was pared by 6 bases and J by 4 bases, with 17 bases of the junction left unmatched. CDR1 and CDR2 from the germline V gene are DFQATT and SNEGSKA (reference sequence). CDR3 coding DNA: TGCAGTGCCGAGGGGTTGGGGCAGGGGGCTCCTAAAAACATTCAGTACTTC. Amino acids: CSAEGLGQGAPKNIQYF.